Following are 11 T cell receptor beta chains from one sample sequenced in a study of beta chain features in type 1 diabetes. Findings and limits, study-wide: TCRB CDR3 length was moderately but significantly reduced in all four CD4+ subsets of Type 1 diabetes patients.

Their antigens are not known. Isolated RNA was reverse transcribed in full, so expressed TCRB transcripts were sequenced. Only in-frame clones appear in the TCRdb table, and some are missing; sequencing was by immunoSEQ multiplex PCR. This table has over 120,000 clones, about 13% appearing once. Material: central memory CD4+ T cells from blood. All receptors derive from a man in his late teens or twenties with type 1 diabetes.

The J gene is TRBJ1-4, the V gene TRBV30, with unresolved D. Germline CDR1 is GTSNPN and CDR2 is SVGIG (reference sequence). Trimming removed 1 base at V and 7 bases at J, with 10 bases between. CDR3 length equals 13 residues. Here the CDR3 reads CAWSGTLREKLFF. The CDR3 bases are TGTGCCTGGAGTGGGACCCTACGTGAAAAACTGTTTTTT.

This clone was observed a handful of times. The V and J genes are TRBV5-4 and TRBJ1-2, with unresolved D. Looked up from germline, CDR1 is SGHNT and CDR2 is YYREEE (reference sequence). V was pared by 2 bases and J by 1 base, with 6 bases between. This CDR3 is built from 13 residues. The CDR3 nucleotides read TGTGCCAGCAGCTTCGACCGTAACTATGGCTACACCTTC. Protein: CASSFDRNYGYTF.

On this clone: This could be a read error, since a much larger clone is one nucleotide away. The same CDR3 also results from other DNA sequences found in this sample. The chain is built from TRBV5-6 and TRBJ2-5; D is unresolved. The V gene lost 2 bases and the J gene lost 5 bases, with 4 bases spanning the gap. Germline V CDR1 and CDR2: SGHDT, YYEEEE. The CDR3 spans 11 residues. The CDR3 coding sequence is TGTGCCAGCAGCTTCGGGGAGACCCAGTACTTC. Protein sequence: CASSFGETQYF.

The V gene is TRBV7-2, the J gene TRBJ2-1, with 8 bases identical to TRBD1. Germline assignment: CDR1 SGHTA and CDR2 FQGNSA. This CDR3 has 14 amino acids. With V trimmed by 5 bases and J by 6 bases, 6 bases remained unmatched. For the CDR3, the DNA is TGTGCCAGCAGCCCGGGACAGGAGGCCAATGAGCAGTTCTTC. It is translated as CASSPGQEANEQFF.

This clone was picked up one time. This sequence joins TRBV30 and TRBJ2-2, with 12 bases aligning to TRBD1. Germline lookup yields CDR1 GTSNPN and CDR2 SVGIG (reference sequence). This CDR3 has 16 amino acids. Trimming took 1 base from V and 7 from J; bases not matched to a gene: 7. Written as DNA, the CDR3 is TGTGCCTGGAGTGCTGTAGGGACAGGGGGCTTCGGGGAGCTGTTTTTT. Encoded protein: CAWSAVGTGGFGELFF.

As regards this clone: The sample holds other DNA sequences that translate to the same CDR3. The chain uses TRBV6-6 and TRBJ2-3; 7 bases fit TRBD2. Trimming cost V 5 bases and J 6 bases; bases outside gene matches: 2. Germline loops: CDR1 MNHNY, CDR2 SVGAGI (reference sequence). The CDR3 length is 12 residues. CDR3 sequence reads: CASSTRGDTQYF. For the CDR3, the DNA is TGTGCCAGCAGTACGCGGGGGGATACGCAGTATTTT.

This chain joins TRBV9 and TRBJ2-7; 7 bases are shared with TRBD1. V shed 2 bases, J shed 6 bases, and the junction held 8 bases outside the gene matches. This CDR3 comprises 14 residues. Looked up from germline, CDR1 is SGDLS and CDR2 is YYNGEE. As DNA, the CDR3 is TGTGCCAGCAGCGTGGCGACAGGGAGAGGCGAGCAGTACTTC. This encodes CASSVATGRGEQYF.

In this sample, this clone turned up a few times. The chain uses TRBV5-6 and TRBJ2-7; no clear D gene. CDR3 length: 12 amino acids. V lost 2 bases to trimming and J lost 4 bases, with 7 bases between them. From germline, CDR1 is SGHDT and CDR2 YYEEEE. The CDR3 bases are TGTGCCAGCAGCTTTAGTGCATACGAGCAGTACTTC. Translation gives CASSFSAYEQYF.

This clone was seen more than once but under ten times. The rearrangement joins TRBV5-1 to TRBJ1-2; D is unresolved. The CDR3 has 12 residues. Germline V gives CDR1 SGHRS, CDR2 YFSETQ. V was clipped by 2 bases and J by 6 bases, with 8 bases between them. Here the CDR3 reads CASSFFGDGYTF. DNA of the CDR3: TGCGCCAGCAGCTTCTTTGGGGATGGCTACACCTTC.

This clone occurred a few times. The V call is TRBV29-1, the J call TRBJ1-1; D might be TRBD1 (5 bases). Germline V lookup: CDR1 SQVTM, CDR2 ANQGSEA. Trimming left V 5 bases short and J 5 bases short, with 15 bases between. The CDR3 has 13 residues. The CDR3 reads CSVCSGIWTEAFF. CDR3 bases: TGCAGCGTTTGTTCAGGGATTTGGACTGAAGCTTTCTTT.

This clone has just a few counts. The chain links TRBV5-8 to TRBJ2-1, with 7 bases fitting TRBD1. V lost 6 bases and J lost 1; bases outside the gene matches: 4. The CDR3 loop spans 14 amino acids. Germline-derived CDR1 and CDR2 are SGHTS and YDEGEE. The CDR3 reads CASTRQGSYNEQFF. The CDR3 coding sequence is TGTGCCAGCACCCGACAGGGATCCTACAATGAGCAGTTCTTC.